This paragraph covers one TCR beta chain sequence. Naive CD8 isolation took CD45RO-negative cells positively selected for CCR7 and excluded terminally differentiated effector memory CD45RA+ cells. Libraries were prepared by immunoSEQ multiplex PCR; TCRdb keeps only in-frame clonotypes and omits some of them. The sample consists of 2 million to 2.5 million clones, roughly 95% of them appearing once. In germline, CDR1 is ENHRY, CDR2 SYGVKD. With 9 bases removed from V and 0 bases from J, the gap between germline ends came to 6 bases. CDR3 length equals 13 residues. The data belong to a study of shared clonotypes between healthy human individuals.

The V and J genes are TRBV10-3 and TRBJ2-6; maybe TRBD1 (5 bases). Sequencing was done on a sample of naive CD8+ T cells sorted from blood. This TCR derives from a man in his late teens or twenties in good health. In DNA, the CDR3 is TGTGCCATGCAGGGCTCTGGGGCCAACGTCCTGACTTTC. Its translation is CAMQGSGANVLTF.